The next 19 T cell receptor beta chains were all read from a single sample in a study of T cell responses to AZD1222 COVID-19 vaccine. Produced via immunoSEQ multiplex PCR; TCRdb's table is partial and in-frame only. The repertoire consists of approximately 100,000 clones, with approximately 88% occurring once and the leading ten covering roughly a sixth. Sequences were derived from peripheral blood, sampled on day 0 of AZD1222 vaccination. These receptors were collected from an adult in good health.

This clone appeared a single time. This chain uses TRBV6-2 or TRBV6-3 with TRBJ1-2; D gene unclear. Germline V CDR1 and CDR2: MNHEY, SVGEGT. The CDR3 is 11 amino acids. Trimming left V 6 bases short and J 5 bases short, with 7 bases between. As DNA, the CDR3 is TGTGCCAGCAGCCGGGGATATGGCTACACCTTC. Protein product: CASSRGYGYTF.

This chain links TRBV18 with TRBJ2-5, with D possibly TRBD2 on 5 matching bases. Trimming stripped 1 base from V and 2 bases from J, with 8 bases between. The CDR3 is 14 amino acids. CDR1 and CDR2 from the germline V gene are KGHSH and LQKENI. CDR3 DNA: TGTGCCAGCTCACCACGGACTTCACAAGAGACCCAGTACTTC. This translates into CASSPRTSQETQYF.

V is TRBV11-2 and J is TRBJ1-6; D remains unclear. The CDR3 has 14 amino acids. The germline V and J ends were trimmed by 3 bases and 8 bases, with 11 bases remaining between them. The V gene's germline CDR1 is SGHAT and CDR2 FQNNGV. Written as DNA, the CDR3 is TGTGCCAGCAGCTTCGGGTCGAGGGATTCACCCCTCCACTTT. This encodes CASSFGSRDSPLHF.

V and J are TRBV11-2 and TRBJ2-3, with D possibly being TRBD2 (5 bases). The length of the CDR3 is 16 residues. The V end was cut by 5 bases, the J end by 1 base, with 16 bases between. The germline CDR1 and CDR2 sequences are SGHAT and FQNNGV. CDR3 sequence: CASSPPREVRTDTQYF. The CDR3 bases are TGTGCCAGCAGCCCCCCACGGGAAGTTCGCACAGATACGCAGTATTTT.

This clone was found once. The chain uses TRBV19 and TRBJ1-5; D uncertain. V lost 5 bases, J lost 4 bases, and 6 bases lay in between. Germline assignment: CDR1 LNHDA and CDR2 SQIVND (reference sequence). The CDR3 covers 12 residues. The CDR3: CASSLRNQPQHF. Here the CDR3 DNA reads TGTGCCAGTAGTCTCAGAAATCAGCCCCAGCATTTT.

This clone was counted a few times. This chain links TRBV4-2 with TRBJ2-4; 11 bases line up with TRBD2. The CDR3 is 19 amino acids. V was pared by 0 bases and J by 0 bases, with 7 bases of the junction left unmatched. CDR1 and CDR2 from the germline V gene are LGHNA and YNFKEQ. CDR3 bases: TGTGCCAGCAGCCAAGAAGGGCTAGCGGGGGGTCTAGCCAAAAACATTCAGTACTTC. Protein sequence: CASSQEGLAGGLAKNIQYF.

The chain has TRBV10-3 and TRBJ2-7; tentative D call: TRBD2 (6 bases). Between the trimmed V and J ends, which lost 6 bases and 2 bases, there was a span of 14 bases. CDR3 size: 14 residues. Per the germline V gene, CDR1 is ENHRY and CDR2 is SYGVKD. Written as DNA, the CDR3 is TGTGCCATCAGGCCCGGGAGAGGGACCTACGAGCAGTACTTC. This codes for CAIRPGRGTYEQYF.

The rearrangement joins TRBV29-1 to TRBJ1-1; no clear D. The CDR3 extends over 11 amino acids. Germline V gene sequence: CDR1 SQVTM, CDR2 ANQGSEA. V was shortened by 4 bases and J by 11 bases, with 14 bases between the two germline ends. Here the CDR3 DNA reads TGCAGCGTTGGACTGGACGGAAAGGCTTTCTTT. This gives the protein CSVGLDGKAFF.

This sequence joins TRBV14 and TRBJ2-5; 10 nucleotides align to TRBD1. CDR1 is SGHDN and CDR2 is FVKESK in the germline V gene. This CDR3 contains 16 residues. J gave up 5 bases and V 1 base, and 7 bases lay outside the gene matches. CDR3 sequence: CASSQAGQGVSETQYF. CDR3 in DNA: TGTGCCAGCAGCCAAGCCGGACAGGGGGTCTCCGAGACCCAGTACTTC. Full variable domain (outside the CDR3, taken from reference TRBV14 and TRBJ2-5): EAGVTQFPSHSVIEKGQTVTLRCDPISGHDNLYWYRRVMGKEIKFLLHFVKESKQDESGMPNNRFLAERTGGTYSTLKVQPAELEDSGVYFCASSQAGQGVSETQYFGPGTRLLVL.

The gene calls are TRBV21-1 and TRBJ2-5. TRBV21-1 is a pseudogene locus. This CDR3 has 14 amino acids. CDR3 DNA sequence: TGTGCCAGCAGCAAACTCGTTGGTGGGGAGACCCAGTACTTC. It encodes CASSKLVGGETQYF.

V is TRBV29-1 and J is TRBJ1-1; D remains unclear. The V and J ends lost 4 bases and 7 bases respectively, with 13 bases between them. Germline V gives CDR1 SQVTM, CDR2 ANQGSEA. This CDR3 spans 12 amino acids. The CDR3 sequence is CSVGPGRFEAFF. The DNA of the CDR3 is TGCAGCGTTGGGCCGGGTAGGTTTGAAGCTTTCTTT.

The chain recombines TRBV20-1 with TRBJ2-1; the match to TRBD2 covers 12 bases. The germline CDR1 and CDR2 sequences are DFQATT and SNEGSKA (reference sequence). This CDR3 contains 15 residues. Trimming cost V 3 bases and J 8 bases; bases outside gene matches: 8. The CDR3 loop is CSASFLAGGPYEQFF. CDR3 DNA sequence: TGCAGTGCTAGTTTCCTAGCGGGAGGGCCCTATGAGCAGTTCTTC.

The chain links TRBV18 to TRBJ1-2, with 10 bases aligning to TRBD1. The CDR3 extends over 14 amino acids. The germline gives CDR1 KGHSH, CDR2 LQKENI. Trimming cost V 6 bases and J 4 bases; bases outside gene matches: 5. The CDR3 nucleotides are TGTGCCAGCTCCTTTGGACAGGGGGGCTATGGCTACACCTTC. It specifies CASSFGQGGYGYTF.

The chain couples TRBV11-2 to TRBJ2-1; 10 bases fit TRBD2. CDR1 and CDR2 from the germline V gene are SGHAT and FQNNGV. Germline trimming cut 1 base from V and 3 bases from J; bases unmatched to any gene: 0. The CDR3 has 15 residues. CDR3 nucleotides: TGTGCCAGCAGCTTAGGGACTAGCGGCTACAATGAGCAGTTCTTC. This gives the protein CASSLGTSGYNEQFF.

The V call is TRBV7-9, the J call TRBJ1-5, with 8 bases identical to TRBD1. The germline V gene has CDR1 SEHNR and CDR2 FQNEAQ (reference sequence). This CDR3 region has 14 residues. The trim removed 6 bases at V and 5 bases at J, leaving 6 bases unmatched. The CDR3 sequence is CASRPGTGDQPQHF. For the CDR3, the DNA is TGTGCCAGCAGGCCCGGGACAGGAGATCAGCCCCAGCATTTT.

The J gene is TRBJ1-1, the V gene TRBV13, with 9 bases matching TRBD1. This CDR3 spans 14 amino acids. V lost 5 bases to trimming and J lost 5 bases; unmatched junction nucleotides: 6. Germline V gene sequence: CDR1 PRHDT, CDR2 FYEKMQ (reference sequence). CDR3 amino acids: CASSPQGAGTEAFF. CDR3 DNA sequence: TGTGCCAGCAGCCCACAGGGGGCGGGGACTGAAGCTTTCTTT.

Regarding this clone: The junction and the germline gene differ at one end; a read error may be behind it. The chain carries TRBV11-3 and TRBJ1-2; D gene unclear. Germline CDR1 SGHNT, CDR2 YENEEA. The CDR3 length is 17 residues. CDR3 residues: CASSLEVGQRIARGYTF. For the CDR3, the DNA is TGTGCCAGCAGCCTAGAAGTTGGGCAGAGGATAGCTCGTGGCTACACCTTC.

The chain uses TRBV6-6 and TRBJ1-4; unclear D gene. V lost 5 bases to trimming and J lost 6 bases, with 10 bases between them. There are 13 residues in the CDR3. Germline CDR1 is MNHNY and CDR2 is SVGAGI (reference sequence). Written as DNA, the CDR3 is TGTGCCAGCAGTACCCACAGAGATGAAAAACTGTTTTTT. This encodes CASSTHRDEKLFF.

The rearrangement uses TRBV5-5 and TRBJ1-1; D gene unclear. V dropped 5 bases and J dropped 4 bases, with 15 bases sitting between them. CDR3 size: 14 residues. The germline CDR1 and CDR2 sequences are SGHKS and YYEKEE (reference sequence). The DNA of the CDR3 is TGTGCCAGCAGAGGTACGCCTCAAAGCACTGAAGCTTTCTTT. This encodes CASRGTPQSTEAFF.